The 30 T cell receptor beta chains below all came from one sample that was sequenced in a study of shared clonotypes between healthy human individuals. Only in-frame clones appear in the TCRdb table, and some are missing; sequencing was by immunoSEQ multiplex PCR. The sample includes around 1.5 million clones, 95% to 99% of them seen just once. The material sequenced was naive CD4+ T cells sorted from blood. Stated subset: CD45RA+ positively selected. These receptors came from a man aged 30 to 45 in good health.

The rearrangement links TRBV7-3 to TRBJ2-2; 10 bases fit TRBD2. The CDR3 extends over 15 amino acids. V trimming: 5 bases; J trimming: 3 bases; junction bases outside the gene matches: 3. Germline assignment: CDR1 SGHTA and CDR2 FQGTGA. The CDR3 sequence: CASSRLAGHTGELFF. The DNA of the CDR3 is TGTGCCAGCAGCCGACTAGCGGGTCACACCGGGGAGCTGTTTTTT.

The chain is built from TRBV10-3 and TRBJ1-1, with D hard to call. Trimming pared 4 bases from V and 0 bases from J, leaving 18 bases between. This CDR3 is 17 amino acids long. Germline loops: CDR1 ENHRY, CDR2 SYGVKD. The CDR3 DNA reads as TGTGCCATCAGTGTTCTAAGTTGGGATAACATGAACACTGAAGCTTTCTTT. It codes for CAISVLSWDNMNTEAFF.

In DNA form, the CDR3 reads TGCGCCAGCAGCTCCACAGGCCAGGGAAACACCATATATTTT. It translates to CASSSTGQGNTIYF. The V gene is TRBV5-1, the J gene TRBJ1-3, with D perhaps matching TRBD1 (5 bases). CDR1 is SGHRS and CDR2 is YFSETQ in the germline V gene. V lost 3 bases to trimming and J lost 4 bases, with 11 bases between them. The CDR3 length is 14 residues.

The CDR3 sequence: CASSPRTGGGNQPQHF. In DNA form, the CDR3 reads TGTGCCAGCAGCCCAAGGACAGGGGGAGGCAATCAGCCCCAGCATTTT. The chain is built from TRBV7-2 and TRBJ1-5, with 10 bases matching TRBD1. The V segment lost 5 bases and the J segment 2 bases; nucleotides outside the gene matches: 6. The V gene's germline CDR1 is SGHTA and CDR2 FQGNSA. The CDR3 has 16 amino acids.

This chain's CDR3 is CASSSEYGGGVYNEQFF. CDR3 in DNA: TGTGCCAGCAGTTCCGAGTACGGCGGTGGGGTTTACAATGAGCAGTTCTTC. The chain recombines TRBV7-6 with TRBJ2-1; no reliable D call. Germline CDR1 is SGHVS and CDR2 is FNYEAQ. The CDR3 length is 17 residues. Trimming took 6 bases from V and 4 from J, leaving 22 bases between them.

V is TRBV28 and J is TRBJ1-1; 9 positions agree with TRBD1. J lost 4 bases, V lost 5 bases, and 11 bases had no gene match. Germline V gene data show CDR1 as MDHEN and CDR2 as SYDVKM. This CDR3 is built from 16 residues. CDR3 DNA: TGTGCCAGCAGTACTTACAGGGGGCGAAAGGTCACTGAAGCTTTCTTT. Translation gives CASSTYRGRKVTEAFF.

The V and J genes are TRBV2 and TRBJ2-1, with D possibly TRBD2 on 6 matching bases. V lost 1 base to trimming and J lost 10 bases, with 14 bases between them. CDR3 length: 14 residues. The germline V gene has CDR1 SNHLY and CDR2 FYNNEI. The CDR3 is CASSEVGGSEEQFF. For the CDR3, the DNA is TGTGCCAGCAGTGAAGTCGGAGGGAGTGAGGAGCAGTTCTTC.

The rearrangement links TRBV28 to TRBJ1-3, with 8 bases fitting TRBD1. CDR3 length: 17 residues. V was clipped by 5 bases and J by 0 bases; unmatched bases: 9. Germline values: CDR1 MDHEN, CDR2 SYDVKM. The CDR3 reads CASSTRTGFVSGNTIYF. Here the CDR3 DNA reads TGTGCCAGCAGTACCCGGACAGGGTTCGTCTCTGGAAACACCATATATTTT.

Remarks on this clone: This sample also contains other DNA sequences that code for the same CDR3. The chain uses TRBV28 and TRBJ1-1; the D gene is possibly TRBD1 (5 bases). Per germline, CDR1 MDHEN and CDR2 SYDVKM. Trimming shortened V by 3 bases and J by 6 bases, and 8 bases separated the two germline ends. The CDR3 sequence is 12 residues long. For the CDR3, the DNA is TGTGCCAGCAGTTTGTGGGGGGCTGAAGCTTTCTTT. This codes for CASSLWGAEAFF.

This clone has just one count. This chain connects TRBV29-1 to TRBJ1-1; 7 bases are shared with TRBD1. The CDR3 spans 14 residues. The germline CDR1 and CDR2 sequences are SQVTM and ANQGSEA. Trimming cost V 7 bases and J 1 base; bases outside gene matches: 9. This CDR3 is CSDTGTAWNTEAFF. The CDR3 nucleotides read TGCAGCGACACCGGGACAGCGTGGAACACTGAAGCTTTCTTT.

In the case of this clone: Within the sample, other DNA sequences also encode this same CDR3. The chain combines TRBV18 with TRBJ2-1; D is uncertain. This CDR3 comprises 12 residues. Trimming removed 0 bases at V and 3 bases at J, with 0 bases between. CDR1 is KGHSH and CDR2 is LQKENI in the germline V gene. This chain's CDR3 is CASSPPYNEQFF. The CDR3, as DNA: TGTGCCAGCTCACCACCCTACAATGAGCAGTTCTTC.

J is TRBJ1-2 and V is TRBV5-1; D ambiguous. V dropped 4 bases and J dropped 3 bases, with 13 bases sitting between them. This CDR3 is 14 amino acids long. CDR1 SGHRS and CDR2 YFSETQ come from the germline V gene. CDR3 DNA sequence: TGCGCCAGCAGCCCGGGCGCAGCAGACTATGGCTACACCTTC. It translates to CASSPGAADYGYTF.

The chain carries TRBV5-4 and TRBJ1-3; D remains ambiguous. V was trimmed by 1 base and J by 0 bases, leaving 2 bases between them. Germline V gives CDR1 SGHNT, CDR2 YYREEE (reference sequence). This CDR3 has 13 amino acids. Here the CDR3 reads CASSLTSGNTIYF. In nucleotides, the CDR3 is TGTGCCAGCAGCTTGACCTCTGGAAACACCATATATTTT.

A word on this clone: The sample holds other DNA sequences that translate to the same CDR3. The chain links TRBV20-1 to TRBJ2-3; TRBD2 is a possible D gene (5 bases). This CDR3 has 11 amino acids. In germline, CDR1 is DFQATT, CDR2 SNEGSKA (reference sequence). The ends were cut back, 6 bases at V and 3 bases at J, with 7 bases in the middle. The CDR3 nucleotides read TGCAGTGCAGAGCGGACAGATACGCAGTATTTT. Amino acid sequence: CSAERTDTQYF.

The chain combines TRBV19 with TRBJ2-3; 9 bases are a match to TRBD1. CDR3 length equals 15 residues. J lost 5 bases, V lost 5 bases, and 8 bases had no gene match. Germline V CDR1 and CDR2: LNHDA, SQIVND (reference sequence). DNA of the CDR3: TGTGCCAGTAGTGTCGGGACAGGGTTTTTAGATACGCAGTATTTT. Translation gives CASSVGTGFLDTQYF.

This clone was counted once. V usage is TRBV7-2 and J usage is TRBJ1-3, with D maybe TRBD1 (6 bases). The CDR3 is 17 amino acids. In germline, CDR1 is SGHTA, CDR2 FQGNSA. V lost 1 base and J lost 2, with 15 bases in between. This chain's CDR3 is CASSLEAFGGPGNTIYF. The DNA of the CDR3 is TGTGCCAGCAGCTTAGAAGCGTTCGGGGGGCCTGGAAACACCATATATTTT.

This chain joins TRBV15 and TRBJ2-7, with 10 bases lining up with TRBD2. CDR3 length equals 16 residues. Losses at the gene ends were 3 bases for V and 0 bases for J; bases not matched to a gene: 5. The germline V gene has CDR1 LNHNV and CDR2 YYDKDF (reference sequence). The CDR3 sequence is CATSRLAGANSYEQYF. For the CDR3, the DNA is TGTGCCACCAGCAGGCTAGCGGGAGCGAACTCCTACGAGCAGTACTTC.

Note on this clone: One junction end disagrees with the germline gene, perhaps due to a read error. The V call is TRBV28, the J call TRBJ2-7, with 7 bases identical to TRBD1. The CDR3 spans 16 residues. Germline CDR1 and CDR2: MDHEN and SYDVKM. The CDR3 region is CASSFGGTGTASRGHF. DNA of the CDR3: TGTGCCAGCAGTTTCGGCGGCACCGGGACAGCATCACGAGGGCACTTC.

The chain links TRBV7-8 to TRBJ2-7; no clear D. The germline V gene encodes CDR1 SGHVS and CDR2 FQNEAQ. V dropped 1 base and J dropped 2 bases, with 6 bases sitting between them. The CDR3 loop spans 13 amino acids. For the CDR3, the DNA is TGTGCCAGCAGCTTAGTCTCCACCTACGAGCAGTACTTC. Translating gives CASSLVSTYEQYF.

The V gene is TRBV6-5, the J gene TRBJ2-7, with 7 bases matching TRBD1. V shed 6 bases and J 6 bases; nucleotides not matched to a gene: 8. Germline CDR1 is MNHEY and CDR2 is SVGAGI. There are 13 residues in the CDR3. As DNA, the CDR3 is TGTGCCAGCAGGCCAGGGGGAGTCAGCGAGCAGTACTTC. Encoded protein: CASRPGGVSEQYF.

This sequence joins TRBV5-1 and TRBJ1-4; no firm D call. V was trimmed by 0 bases and J by 2 bases, leaving 17 bases between them. The germline V gene encodes CDR1 SGHRS and CDR2 YFSETQ. The length of the CDR3 is 18 residues. CDR3 sequence: CASSLGFESGTTNEKLFF. DNA for the CDR3: TGCGCCAGCAGCTTGGGCTTCGAAAGCGGCACGACTAATGAAAAACTGTTTTTT.

This chain links TRBV29-1 with TRBJ1-4, with 7 positions matching TRBD1. Germline trimming cut 4 bases from V and 8 bases from J; bases unmatched to any gene: 7. The CDR3 runs 13 residues. Germline values: CDR1 SQVTM, CDR2 ANQGSEA. The CDR3 DNA reads as TGCAGCGTTGTCGAGACAGGGTACGAAAAACTGTTTTTT. Residues: CSVVETGYEKLFF.

The genes are TRBV19 and TRBJ2-3; 7 nucleotides match TRBD2. This CDR3 contains 17 residues. The V gene's germline CDR1 is LNHDA and CDR2 SQIVND (reference sequence). V gave up 7 bases and J gave up 0 bases; unmatched junction bases: 13. The CDR3 DNA sequence: TGTGCCAGTATGGGCCTCTATGGGGGGGATAGCACAGATACGCAGTATTTT. This translates into CASMGLYGGDSTDTQYF.

The V and J genes are TRBV14 and TRBJ2-7; D unresolved. The CDR3 consists of 15 residues. Trimming removed 0 bases at V and 1 base at J, with 10 bases between. Looked up from germline, CDR1 is SGHDN and CDR2 is FVKESK. The CDR3 DNA follows: TGTGCCAGCAGCCAAGAACTGGTGGGGTCCTACGAGCAGTACTTC. It specifies CASSQELVGSYEQYF. Looking up the rest from reference TRBV14 and TRBJ2-7 gives the full variable domain: EAGVTQFPSHSVIEKGQTVTLRCDPISGHDNLYWYRRVMGKEIKFLLHFVKESKQDESGMPNNRFLAERTGGTYSTLKVQPAELEDSGVYFCASSQELVGSYEQYFGPGTRLTVT.

The gene calls are TRBV6-6 and TRBJ2-7; TRBD2 matches at 7 bases. The CDR3 totals 15 residues. V dropped 5 bases and J dropped 4; count of bases not matched to a gene: 11. Germline lookup yields CDR1 MNHNY and CDR2 SVGAGI (reference sequence). CDR3 nucleotide sequence: TGTGCCAGCAGTAGGCCCACCGGGGGGTTGTACGAGCAGTACTTC. Encoded protein: CASSRPTGGLYEQYF.

Only one count was recorded for this clone. The chain uses TRBV25-1 and TRBJ1-1, with D possibly matching TRBD1 (5 bases). Germline loops: CDR1 MGHDK, CDR2 SYGVNS. This CDR3 is 14 amino acids long. The V and J ends lost 6 bases and 3 bases respectively, with 14 bases between them. The CDR3 loop reads CASRRGGFDTEAFF. The CDR3 nucleotides read TGTGCCAGCAGAAGGGGAGGGTTTGACACTGAAGCTTTCTTT.

The chain recombines TRBV27 with TRBJ1-1; D gene unclear. Per germline, CDR1 MNHEY and CDR2 SMNVEV (reference sequence). Deletions cut 1 base from V and 6 bases from J, with 9 bases between. The CDR3 runs 13 residues. This chain's CDR3 is CASSLLKGPEAFF. As DNA, the CDR3 is TGTGCCAGCAGTTTATTGAAGGGTCCTGAAGCTTTCTTT.

This clone was picked up one time. This chain links TRBV5-1 with TRBJ2-1; 13 nucleotides line up with TRBD2. This CDR3 is built from 16 residues. Germline loops: CDR1 SGHRS, CDR2 YFSETQ. V trimming: 4 bases; J trimming: 12 bases; junction bases outside the gene matches: 13. The CDR3 DNA reads TGCGCCAGCAGCCTCGGACTAGCGGGAGACGAAAGGGGGCAGTTCTTC. Residues: CASSLGLAGDERGQFF.

This clone was seen a single time. The CDR3 reads CASSLVASGGSNTGELFF. The CDR3 nucleotides read TGCGCCAGCAGCTTGGTGGCTAGCGGGGGCTCGAACACCGGGGAGCTGTTTTTT. The chain recombines TRBV5-1 with TRBJ2-2, with 10 bases matching TRBD2. The J segment lost 0 bases and the V segment lost 0 bases, leaving 5 bases of the junction unmatched. Germline CDR1 is SGHRS and CDR2 is YFSETQ. The CDR3 is 18 residues long.

The chain carries TRBV7-9 and TRBJ2-2, with 9 bases identical to TRBD1. Trimming at V came to 6 bases and at J to 3 bases, leaving 2 bases not matched to a gene. CDR1 is SEHNR and CDR2 is FQNEAQ in the germline V gene (reference sequence). The CDR3 extends over 14 amino acids. The CDR3 loop is CASRGTGYTGELFF. The CDR3 DNA follows: TGTGCCAGCAGGGGGACAGGGTACACCGGGGAGCTGTTTTTT.